This T cell receptor beta chain stems from a study of T cells in localized non-small cell lung cancer (dated by TCRdb to 2020 to 2022). As for the study more broadly: Comparing tumors with uninvolved tumor-adjacent lungs, the study looked at the T cell repertoires of over 200 patients with early-stage NSCLC. The cohort comprised 236 treatment-naïve NSCLC patients with resected, localized lung tumors. Of the NSCLC patients, approximately 130 were male and about a hundred were female, and the mean age was around 70 years. Study-wide findings and limitations: Uninvolved tumor-adjacent lung showed the highest T cell clonality, higher than tumor, which suggests more focused antigenic responses in the uninvolved tumor-adjacent lung. A median of around 60 of the top 100 tumor clones turned up in the paired uninvolved adjacent lung, and under 30 of those clones also ranked among the top 100 of that same adjacent lung. Because multi-region tumor sequencing was not done, intratumor heterogeneity could not be ruled out. Since the design was exploratory, TCR variables were selected using unadjusted p-values with no false-discovery rate correction. Longer overall survival was associated with higher blood T cell density, whereas shorter survival was associated with higher adjacent-lung clonality.

Note on this clone: Its antigen is unknown. No base-level quality is on record; no much larger clone is a single base apart.

CDR1 and CDR2, per the germline V gene (reference sequence), are MNHNY and SVGAGI. Trimming costs V 7 bases and J 3 bases, and their ends lie 16 bases apart. Measured from the cysteine to the phenylalanine, the CDR3 is 15 residues long. The retained sequence is limited to the CDR3, 45 bases, with the frame set at the first base. At diagnosis, peripheral blood, uninvolved tumor-adjacent lung and tumor were collected and stored as a combination of fresh-frozen and FFPE material. For TCR repertoire profiling, blood samples were analyzed as peripheral blood mononuclear cells. The immunoSEQ Assay was used to sequence TCR beta CDR3 regions from DNA. In the original analysis: To compute T cell density, TCR beta template counts were normalized to usable DNA, which was estimated by amplifying housekeeping genes. Richness was estimated using the preseqR package, with extrapolation to 400,000 templates for PBMC samples and to 120,000 templates for tissue samples. Clonality was defined by subtracting Pielou's evenness from one. Tissue-enriched TCRs were identified by differential abundance testing using productive amino-acid clonotypes, minimum total count 5 and alpha 0.1. The Jaccard Index and the Morisita Overlap Index were used to measure repertoire overlap between compartments. GLIPH clustered TCR beta CDR3s with public tetramer-defined viral CDR3s; viral motifs required at least three viral sequences plus V-gene enrichment. TCRdb obtained this table from immuneACCESS and retained in-frame rearrangements with V and J assigned. These tables miss some clones; where compared with another copy, unresolved V genes account for less than half of the shortfall, and the remainder is unexplained. Clone size and the V and J calls come from that table; the DNA yielded D and trimming. The sample data list tens of thousands of clones, and around 80% of these were observed just once. The ten largest account for more than 4% of the sample.

This sequence was found in a woman aged 35-75 years with stage II lung adenocarcinoma. The chain uses TRBV6-6 and TRBJ1-3, with the D gene uncertain. The sample here was PBMCs, taken before any cancer treatment. The DNA sequence is given as TGTGCCAGCAAGAATACAGCGGGGTTTGGAAACACCATATATTTT. Translation gives CASKNTAGFGNTIYF.